Below are 2 T cell receptor beta chains sequenced from a single sample in a study of CD8 T cells in Susac syndrome. Random hexamers were used to reverse transcribe about 0.5 to 1 ug of RNA. In TCRdb, the immunoSEQ multiplex PCR reads were re-called with MiXCR into one record per CDR3 protein. The table shows 150,000 to 160,000 distinct CDR3 sequences, with roughly 95% occurring only once. Input material: CD8+ T cells from PBMCs. The source is a human donor with multiple sclerosis.

Only one count was recorded for this clonotype. This rearrangement joins TRBV3-1 to TRBJ1-6; 7 bases map to TRBD1. The CDR3 runs 14 residues. The germline gives CDR1 LGHDT, CDR2 YNNKEL (reference sequence). Trimming at V came to 3 bases and at J to 11 bases, leaving 7 bases not matched to a gene. The DNA for the CDR3 is TGTGCCAGCAGCCACCAGGGGGGCGCCGCACCCCTCCACTTT. Protein sequence: CASSHQGGAAPLHF.

This clonotype appeared once. The chain combines TRBV7-9 with TRBJ1-1; D gene unclear. The CDR3 has 15 residues. Between the trimmed V and J ends, which lost 7 bases and 3 bases, there was a span of 18 bases. Germline CDR1 SEHNR, CDR2 FQNEAQ (reference sequence). CDR3 loop: CASIGEGREDTEAFF. As DNA, the CDR3 is TGTGCCAGCATAGGAGAGGGAAGAGAGGACACTGAAGCTTTCTTT.